The next 7 T cell receptor beta chains were all read from a single sample in a study of CD8+ T cells in alopecia areata. As the sequencing template, cDNA was produced by extracting RNA and reverse transcribing it. Here immunoSEQ multiplex PCR was the method, and the copy in TCRdb shows in-frame clones only, minus some. The table lists around 100,000 clones, around 86% of them singletons. Described treatment: oral pan-JAK inhibitor, 5-10 mg twice daily. The material sequenced was CD8+ T cells sorted from blood, taken between weeks 30 and 35, from a patient treated with tofacitinib. The receptors come from a human donor with alopecia areata.

The V gene is TRBV6-5, the J gene TRBJ2-7; 7 positions agree with TRBD1. V was clipped by 0 bases and J by 5 bases; unmatched bases: 4. Germline assignment: CDR1 MNHEY and CDR2 SVGAGI. The CDR3 runs 14 residues. The CDR3 reads CASSYSGTDNEQYF. The CDR3 bases are TGTGCCAGCAGTTACTCCGGGACAGATAACGAGCAGTACTTC.

This rearrangement joins TRBV7-8 to TRBJ2-7; perhaps TRBD1 as D (6 bases). CDR1 and CDR2 (germline): SGHVS, FQNEAQ. The length of the CDR3 is 14 residues. The V and J ends lost 4 bases and 0 bases respectively, with 10 bases between them. The CDR3 DNA reads as TGTGCCAGCAGCTCGGACAGTGACTCCTACGAGCAGTACTTC. Translated: CASSSDSDSYEQYF.

As for this clone: The sample holds other DNA sequences that translate to the same CDR3. The V gene is TRBV4-1, the J gene TRBJ1-4, with D unclear. The CDR3 totals 12 residues. Germline CDR1 is MGHRA and CDR2 is YSYEKL. V was cut by 1 base and J by 8 bases, with 5 bases left in between. CDR3 in amino acids: CASSQVTEKLFF. In nucleotides, the CDR3 is TGCGCCAGCAGCCAAGTCACCGAAAAACTGTTTTTT.

V usage is TRBV7-2 and J usage is TRBJ2-4; 7 bases match TRBD1. The germline V gene has CDR1 SGHTA and CDR2 FQGNSA. This CDR3 spans 16 amino acids. Trimming removed 5 bases from V and 8 bases from J; junction bases left unmatched: 15. For the CDR3, the DNA is TGTGCCAGCAGCATAACCGGGACAGTGATTAAGGACATTCAGTACTTC. Its translation is CASSITGTVIKDIQYF.

V usage is TRBV5-6 and J usage is TRBJ2-5; D remains unclear. V dropped 6 bases and J dropped 7 bases, with 10 bases sitting between them. The germline V gene has CDR1 SGHDT and CDR2 YYEEEE. The CDR3 totals 11 residues. This CDR3 is CASILGGTQYF. Written as DNA, the CDR3 is TGTGCCAGCATCCTGGGCGGGACCCAGTACTTC.

This chain joins TRBV27 and TRBJ2-1; the D is unclear. Deletions cut 4 bases from V and 2 bases from J, with 6 bases between. CDR3 length: 13 residues. CDR1 and CDR2 from the germline V gene are MNHEY and SMNVEV (reference sequence). The CDR3 here is CASSSTAYNEQFF. The CDR3 DNA follows: TGTGCCAGCAGTTCTACAGCCTACAATGAGCAGTTCTTC.

The genes are TRBV5-4 and TRBJ2-7; D possibly corresponds to TRBD2 (6 bases). The CDR3 is made up of 12 amino acids. The V end was cut by 4 bases, the J end by 7 bases, with 12 bases between. The germline V gene has CDR1 SGHNT and CDR2 YYREEE (reference sequence). Here the CDR3 DNA reads TGTGCCAGCAGCGAGACTAGTAGGGAGCAGTACTTC. Translated: CASSETSREQYF.